These 7 T cell receptor beta chains came from one sample sequenced in a study of lymphopenia after photon versus proton radiotherapy. The method was immunoSEQ multiplex PCR; TCRdb's version includes in-frame clones alone and lacks a portion of them. The sample carries 150,000 to 200,000 clones, approximately 91% recorded once. The sequences come from peripheral blood, collected from a patient treated with photon-based radiotherapy. These receptors were taken from a man in his forties or fifties with gastric cancer.

The sample holds a few counts of this clone. The rearrangement uses TRBV2 and TRBJ2-5, with 7 bases matching TRBD1. The CDR3 is made up of 14 amino acids. The V gene's germline CDR1 is SNHLY and CDR2 FYNNEI. Trimming removed 8 bases from V and 4 bases from J; junction bases left unmatched: 10. The CDR3 DNA reads as TGTGCCAGCGCCGCGACAGGGTGGAGAGAGACCCAGTACTTC. Its protein is CASAATGWRETQYF.

The chain has TRBV27 and TRBJ1-2, with 9 positions matching TRBD1. The J segment lost 1 base and the V segment lost 3 bases, leaving 18 bases of the junction unmatched. The CDR3 runs 20 residues. Germline lookup yields CDR1 MNHEY and CDR2 SMNVEV (reference sequence). The CDR3 is CASSFRHPGTGPNYNYGYTF. CDR3 coding DNA: TGTGCCAGCAGTTTCCGGCACCCCGGGACAGGGCCAAATTATAACTATGGCTACACCTTC.

This clone showed up just a few times. This chain's CDR3 is CASRLADEQFF. CDR3 coding DNA: TGTGCCAGCAGGTTAGCGGATGAGCAGTTCTTC. The chain carries TRBV5-6 and TRBJ2-1, with D perhaps TRBD2 (6 bases). CDR3 size: 11 residues. V lost 5 bases and J lost 8, with 8 bases in between. Germline CDR1 reads SGHDT; CDR2 reads YYEEEE.

This clone was counted once. The chain combines TRBV7-2 with TRBJ1-1; 7 positions agree with TRBD1. Germline V gene data show CDR1 as SGHTA and CDR2 as FQGNSA. The trim removed 5 bases at V and 3 bases at J, leaving 6 bases unmatched. This CDR3 is 14 amino acids long. The CDR3 DNA reads as TGTGCCAGCAGCATCCGACAGGGCGACACTGAAGCTTTCTTT. Residues: CASSIRQGDTEAFF.

The genes are TRBV6-6 and TRBJ1-2; D unclear. The CDR3 is 14 amino acids. The germline gives CDR1 MNHNY, CDR2 SVGAGI (reference sequence). Trimming took off 0 bases at V and 7 bases at J, with 12 bases between the two ends. Here the CDR3 DNA reads TGTGCCAGCAGTTACTCGTCAGACTTGGGTGGCTACACCTTC. Amino acids: CASSYSSDLGGYTF.

The chain carries TRBV6-6 and TRBJ1-5; D is ambiguous. V was cut by 6 bases and J by 0 bases, with 9 bases left in between. The CDR3 extends over 14 amino acids. CDR1 is MNHNY and CDR2 is SVGAGI in the germline V gene (reference sequence). In DNA form, the CDR3 reads TGTGCCAGCAGAGCTCCCGATAGCAATCAGCCCCAGCATTTT. This gives the protein CASRAPDSNQPQHF.

The chain links TRBV6-1 to TRBJ1-2; D is undetermined. Germline loops: CDR1 MNHNS, CDR2 SASEGT. Trimming stripped 2 bases from V and 8 bases from J, with 12 bases between. The CDR3 loop spans 13 amino acids. The CDR3 DNA reads TGTGCCAGCAGTGAAAGGAGTTATCGGGGCTACACCTTC. Translated, it gives CASSERSYRGYTF.